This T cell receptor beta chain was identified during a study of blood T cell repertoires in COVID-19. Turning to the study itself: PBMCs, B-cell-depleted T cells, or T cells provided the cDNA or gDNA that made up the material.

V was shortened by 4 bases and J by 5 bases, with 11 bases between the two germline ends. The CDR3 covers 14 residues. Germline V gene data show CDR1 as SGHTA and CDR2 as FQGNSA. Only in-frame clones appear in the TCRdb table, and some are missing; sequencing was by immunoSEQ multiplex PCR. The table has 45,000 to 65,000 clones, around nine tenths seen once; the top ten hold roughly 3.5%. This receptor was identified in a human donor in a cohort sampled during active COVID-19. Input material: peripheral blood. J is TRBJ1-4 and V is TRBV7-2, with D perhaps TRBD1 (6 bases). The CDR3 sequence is CASSSGGGNEKLFF. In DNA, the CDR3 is TGTGCCAGCAGCTCGGGAGGGGGGAATGAAAAACTGTTTTTT.